The TCR beta chain described here comes from a study of blood T cell repertoires in COVID-19. Study overall: COVID-19 samples, acute and convalescent, were from the United States, Italy and Spain. PBMCs, B-cell-depleted T cells, or T cells provided the cDNA or gDNA that made up the material.

Assay: immunoSEQ multiplex PCR; the TCRdb copy retains only in-frame clones and omits some. This table holds 250,000 or so clones, roughly 89% found once. One Seattle source followed patients from active infection through their disease course. CDR1 and CDR2 (germline): ENHRY, SYGVKD. Losses at the gene ends were 2 bases for V and 3 bases for J; bases not matched to a gene: 6. CDR3 length: 16 amino acids. The chain employs TRBV10-3 and TRBJ1-3; 8 nucleotides align to TRBD1. Sequenced input: peripheral blood. This receptor was taken from a woman between 55 and 75 years old with COVID-19, enrolled during active disease. The DNA for the CDR3 is TGTGCCATCAGTGAGCGACAGGGGATAGGTGGAAACACCATATATTTT. Amino acid sequence: CAISERQGIGGNTIYF.